Reported below is one T cell receptor (beta chain). The antigen is undetermined. J was trimmed by 5 bases and V by 6 bases; bases with no gene match: 4. The V gene's germline CDR1 is SNHLY and CDR2 FYNNEI. CDR3 length: 14 amino acids. Primers for the PCR totalled 60 Vbeta and 13 Jbeta. Sequencing was performed with immunoSEQ multiplex PCR; in TCRdb, only in-frame clones are kept and a portion is missing. The sample carries tens of thousands of clones, roughly four fifths recorded once. The sample comes from a study of cytomegalovirus exposure and HLA in healthy donors. Notes on the study in general: Per published reports, the classifier diagnosed cytomegalovirus status with high specificity and sensitivity. HLA-A and HLA-B allele assignments for most subjects were reportedly predicted accurately using TCR beta sequences.

The clonotype originates from a man aged 25 to 45 in good health and CMV-seronegative. Sequencing input: PBMCs. V usage is TRBV2 and J usage is TRBJ2-5, with 12 nucleotides matching TRBD1. DNA for the CDR3: TGTGCCAGCAGCCGGGACAGGGGGCCCGAGACCCAGTACTTC. Encoded protein: CASSRDRGPETQYF.